These 3 T cell receptor beta chains came from one sample sequenced in a study of blood T cells in healthy people across ages. Primers used in a second PCR of roughly 6 to 12 cycles were a sample-barcoded 5' primer and a J-beta primer mix. In TCRdb, the 5' RACE reads were re-called with MiXCR into one record per CDR3 protein. Found here are around 1.1 million distinct CDR3 sequences, about two fifths of them singletons; the top ten hold around 13%. Sequencing used blood. The receptors were sampled from a man in his late teens or twenties in good health.

J is TRBJ2-5 and V is TRBV28; D is possibly TRBD2 (6 bases). The CDR3 is made up of 15 amino acids. V was shortened by 5 bases and J by 0 bases, with 13 bases between the two germline ends. From germline, CDR1 is MDHEN and CDR2 SYDVKM. As DNA, the CDR3 is TGTGCCAGCAGTCCCAGGGCGGGGTACCAAGAGACCCAGTACTTC. It specifies CASSPRAGYQETQYF.

V usage is TRBV7-9 and J usage is TRBJ2-7; D assignment may be TRBD1 or TRBD2 (7 bases each). Germline V gene sequence: CDR1 SEHNR, CDR2 FQNEAQ (reference sequence). Deletions cut 3 bases from V and 7 bases from J, with 16 bases between. The CDR3 loop spans 14 amino acids. The CDR3 DNA follows: TGTGCCAGCAGCTTTTCAGGGGGGGACAATGAGCAGTACTTC. Translated: CASSFSGGDNEQYF.

This clonotype has only a few counts. The V gene is TRBV3-1, the J gene TRBJ2-7; the D is unclear. This CDR3 contains 13 residues. The ends were cut back, 2 bases at V and 2 bases at J, with 7 bases in the middle. The germline gives CDR1 LGHDT, CDR2 YNNKEL (reference sequence). The CDR3 sequence is CASSQYSPYEQYF. The CDR3 DNA reads TGTGCCAGCAGCCAATATTCCCCCTACGAGCAGTACTTC.